This T cell receptor (beta chain) was documented in a study of T cell changes during pregnancy in multiple sclerosis (dated by TCRdb to 2018 to 2020). With respect to the entire study: The study looked at changes in the T cell repertoire across pregnancy in women with multiple sclerosis.

Receptor libraries were prepared by the immunoSEQ multiplex PCR assay. Drawn from immuneACCESS, this table holds only the in-frame rearrangements with V and J called that TCRdb kept. Clones are partly lost; checked studies trace under half to an unresolved V gene and leave the rest unexplained. In all, the sample holds tens of thousands of clones, and about 91% of those were seen once. Roughly 5% of the sample lies in the top ten. As to this clone: What this receptor recognizes is not known. No much larger clonotype is one base removed from it; base qualities were not supplied.

Between the V and J ends, shortened by 2 bases and 5 bases respectively, the junction contains 23 bases. The CDR3 holds 18 amino acids from the cysteine to the phenylalanine. The CDR3 DNA has 54 bases and is translated from base 1. The germline V gene sets CDR1 to SGDLS and CDR2 to YYNGEE. The rearranged chain carries TRBV9 and TRBJ2-1; 6 matching bases give a weak D call of TRBD1. The specimen was CD8+ T cells from peripheral blood mononuclear cells, collected before pregnancy. The TCR originated in a female donor with multiple sclerosis, enrolled in a pregnancy study. This receptor has the CDR3 CASSVDVTGTEYHNEQFF. The DNA sequence is given as TGTGCCAGCAGCGTTGACGTCACAGGGACCGAATACCACAATGAGCAGTTCTTC.